The present T cell receptor beta chain was sequenced within a study of cytomegalovirus exposure and HLA in healthy donors. On the study more broadly: Previous work identified roughly 120 million unique TCR beta sequences from 150 million to 200 million T cells.

Germline CDR1 MNHEY, CDR2 SMNVEV (reference sequence). This CDR3 region has 14 residues. Trimming shortened V by 6 bases and J by 10 bases, and 16 bases separated the two germline ends. The PCR ran on 60 Vbeta and 13 Jbeta primers. Sequencing used immunoSEQ multiplex PCR; TCRdb keeps in-frame clones, though not all of them. This table has 130,000 to 150,000 clones, around 78% appearing once. The rearrangement joins TRBV27 to TRBJ1-6, with D maybe TRBD1 (6 bases). Sequencing was carried out using PBMCs. The TCR was taken from a middle-aged man in good health and CMV-seropositive. The CDR3 region is CASRRGGSESPLHF. CDR3 DNA sequence: TGTGCCAGCAGACGAGGGGGTAGTGAATCACCCCTCCACTTT.